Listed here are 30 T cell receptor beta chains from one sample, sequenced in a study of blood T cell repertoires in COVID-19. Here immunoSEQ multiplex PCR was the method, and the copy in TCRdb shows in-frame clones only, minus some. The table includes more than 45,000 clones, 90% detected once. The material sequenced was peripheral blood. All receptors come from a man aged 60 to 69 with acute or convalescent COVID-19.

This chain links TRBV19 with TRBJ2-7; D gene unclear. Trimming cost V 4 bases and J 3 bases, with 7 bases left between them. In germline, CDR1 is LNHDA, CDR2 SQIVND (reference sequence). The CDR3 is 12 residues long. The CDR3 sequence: CASSTPGYEQYF. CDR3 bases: TGTGCCAGTAGTACCCCCGGCTACGAGCAGTACTTC.

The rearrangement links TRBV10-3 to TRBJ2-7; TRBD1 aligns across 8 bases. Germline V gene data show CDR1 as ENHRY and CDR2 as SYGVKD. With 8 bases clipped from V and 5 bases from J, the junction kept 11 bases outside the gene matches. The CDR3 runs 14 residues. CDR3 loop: CAISVQGAQHEQYF. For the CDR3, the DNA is TGTGCCATCTCCGTCCAGGGGGCTCAACACGAGCAGTACTTC.

The CDR3 reads CASSLGGTKTNEQFF. CDR3 coding DNA: TGTGCCAGCAGCTTAGGCGGGACGAAAACTAATGAGCAGTTCTTC. The gene calls are TRBV7-3 and TRBJ2-1; possible D gene TRBD2, 6 bases. The CDR3 has 15 amino acids. Germline V gene sequence: CDR1 SGHTA, CDR2 FQGTGA. The V end lost 2 bases, the J end lost 7 bases, and 15 bases lay between the germline ends.

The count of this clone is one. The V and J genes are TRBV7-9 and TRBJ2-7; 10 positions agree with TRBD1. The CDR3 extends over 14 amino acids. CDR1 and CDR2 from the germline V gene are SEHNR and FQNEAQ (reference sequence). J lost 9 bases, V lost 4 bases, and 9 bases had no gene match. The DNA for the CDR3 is TGTGCCAGCAGCTACACGGACAGGGGGGTATGGCAGTACTTC. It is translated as CASSYTDRGVWQYF.

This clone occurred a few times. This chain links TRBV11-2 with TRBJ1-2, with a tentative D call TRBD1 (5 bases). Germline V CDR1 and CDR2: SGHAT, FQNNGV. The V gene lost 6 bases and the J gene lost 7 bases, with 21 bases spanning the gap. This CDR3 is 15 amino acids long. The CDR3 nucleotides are TGTGCCAGCAGACCCACAGGAGTCTCCGTGGCTGGCTACACCTTC. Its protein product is CASRPTGVSVAGYTF.

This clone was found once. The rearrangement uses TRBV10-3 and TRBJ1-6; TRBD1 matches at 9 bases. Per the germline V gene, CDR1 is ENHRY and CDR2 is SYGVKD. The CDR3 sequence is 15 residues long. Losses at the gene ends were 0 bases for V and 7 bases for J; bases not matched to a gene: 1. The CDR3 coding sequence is TGTGCCATCAGTGAGTCCACAGGGGGCAATTCACCCCTCCACTTT. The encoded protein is CAISESTGGNSPLHF.

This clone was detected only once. The CDR3 loop reads CASSPGLAGGHMETQYF. DNA for the CDR3: TGTGCCAGCAGCCCGGGACTAGCGGGAGGGCATATGGAGACCCAGTACTTC. The chain is built from TRBV3-1 (or the pseudogene TRBV3-2) and TRBJ2-5; the match to TRBD2 covers 16 bases. This CDR3 contains 17 residues. CDR1 is LGHDT and CDR2 is YNNKEL in the germline V gene (reference sequence). V trimming: 4 bases; J trimming: 5 bases; junction bases outside the gene matches: 7.

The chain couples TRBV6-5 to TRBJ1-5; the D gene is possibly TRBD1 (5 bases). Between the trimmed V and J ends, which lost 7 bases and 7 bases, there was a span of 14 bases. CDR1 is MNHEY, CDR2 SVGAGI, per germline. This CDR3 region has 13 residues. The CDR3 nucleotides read TGTGCCAGCACCGTGAGGCAGGGACAGCCCCAGCATTTT. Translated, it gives CASTVRQGQPQHF.

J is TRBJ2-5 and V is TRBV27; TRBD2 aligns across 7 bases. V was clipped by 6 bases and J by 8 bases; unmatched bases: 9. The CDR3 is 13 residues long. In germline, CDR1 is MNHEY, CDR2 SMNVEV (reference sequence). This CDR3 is CASSSGLDRTQYF. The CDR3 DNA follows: TGTGCCAGCAGCTCCGGACTAGACAGAACCCAGTACTTC.

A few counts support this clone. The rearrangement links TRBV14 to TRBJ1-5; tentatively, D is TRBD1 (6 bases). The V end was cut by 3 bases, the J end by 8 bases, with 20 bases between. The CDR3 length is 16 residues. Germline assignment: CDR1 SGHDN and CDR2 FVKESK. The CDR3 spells CASSHQTGTPIKPQHF. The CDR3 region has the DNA TGTGCCAGCAGCCACCAAACCGGGACACCGATCAAGCCCCAGCATTTT. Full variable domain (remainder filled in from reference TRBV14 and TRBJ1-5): EAGVTQFPSHSVIEKGQTVTLRCDPISGHDNLYWYRRVMGKEIKFLLHFVKESKQDESGMPNNRFLAERTGGTYSTLKVQPAELEDSGVYFCASSHQTGTPIKPQHFGDGTRLSIL.

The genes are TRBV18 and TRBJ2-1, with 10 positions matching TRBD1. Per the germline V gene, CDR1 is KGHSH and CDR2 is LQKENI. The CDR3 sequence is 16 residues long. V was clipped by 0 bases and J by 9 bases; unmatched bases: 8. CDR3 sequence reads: CASSPPRDRGRGEQFF. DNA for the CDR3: TGTGCCAGCTCACCACCGCGGGACAGGGGTAGAGGTGAGCAGTTCTTC. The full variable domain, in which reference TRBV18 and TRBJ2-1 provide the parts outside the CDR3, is NAGVMQNPRHLVRRRGQEARLRCSPMKGHSHVYWYRQLPEEGLKFMVYLQKENIIDESGMPKERFSAEFPKEGPSILRIQQVVRGDSAAYFCASSPPRDRGRGEQFFGPGTRLTVL.

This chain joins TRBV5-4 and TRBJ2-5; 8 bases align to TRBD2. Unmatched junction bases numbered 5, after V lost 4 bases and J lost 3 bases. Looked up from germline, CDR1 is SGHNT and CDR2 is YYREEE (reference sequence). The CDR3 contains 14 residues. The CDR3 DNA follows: TGTGCCAGCAGCCTGGGACTAGTGAAAGAGACCCAGTACTTC. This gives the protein CASSLGLVKETQYF.

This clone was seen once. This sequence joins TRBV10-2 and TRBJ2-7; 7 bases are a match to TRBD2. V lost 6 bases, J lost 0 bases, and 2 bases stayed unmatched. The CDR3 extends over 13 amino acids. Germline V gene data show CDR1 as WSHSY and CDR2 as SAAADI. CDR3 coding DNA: TGCGCCAGCAGGGGGACTAACTCCTACGAGCAGTACTTC. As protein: CASRGTNSYEQYF.

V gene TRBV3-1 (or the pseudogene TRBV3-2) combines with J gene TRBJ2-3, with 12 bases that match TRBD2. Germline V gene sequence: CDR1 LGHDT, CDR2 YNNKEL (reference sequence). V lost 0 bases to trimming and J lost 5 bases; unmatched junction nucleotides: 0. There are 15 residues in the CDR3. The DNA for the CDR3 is TGTGCCAGCAGCCAAGAACTAGCGGGAGGAGATACGCAGTATTTT. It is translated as CASSQELAGGDTQYF.

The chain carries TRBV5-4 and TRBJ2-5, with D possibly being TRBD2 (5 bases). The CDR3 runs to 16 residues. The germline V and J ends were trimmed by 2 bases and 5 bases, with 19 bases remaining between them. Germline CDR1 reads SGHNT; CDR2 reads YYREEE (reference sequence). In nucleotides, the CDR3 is TGTGCCAGCAGCTTCCGCGGCGGGTCCCCCAGGGAGACCCAGTACTTC. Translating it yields CASSFRGGSPRETQYF.

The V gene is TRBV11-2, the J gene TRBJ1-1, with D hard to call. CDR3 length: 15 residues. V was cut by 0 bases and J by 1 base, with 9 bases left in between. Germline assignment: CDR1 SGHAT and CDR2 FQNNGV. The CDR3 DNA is TGTGCCAGCAGCTTAGACTGGGAGGGGAACACTGAAGCTTTCTTT. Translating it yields CASSLDWEGNTEAFF.

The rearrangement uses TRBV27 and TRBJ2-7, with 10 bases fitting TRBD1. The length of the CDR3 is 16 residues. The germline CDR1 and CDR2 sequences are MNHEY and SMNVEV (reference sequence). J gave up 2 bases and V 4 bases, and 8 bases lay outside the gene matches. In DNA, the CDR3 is TGTGCCAGCAGTTCCCCCGGGACAGGGGCCACCTACGAGCAGTACTTC. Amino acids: CASSSPGTGATYEQYF.

This CDR3 reads CASSPHHGGTNYGYTF. The CDR3 DNA reads as TGTGCCAGCAGCCCCCATCATGGGGGGACTAACTATGGCTACACCTTC. The chain joins TRBV9 to TRBJ1-2, with D possibly matching TRBD1 (5 bases). V was trimmed by 4 bases and J by 0 bases, leaving 16 bases between them. The length of the CDR3 is 16 residues. Per the germline V gene, CDR1 is SGDLS and CDR2 is YYNGEE.

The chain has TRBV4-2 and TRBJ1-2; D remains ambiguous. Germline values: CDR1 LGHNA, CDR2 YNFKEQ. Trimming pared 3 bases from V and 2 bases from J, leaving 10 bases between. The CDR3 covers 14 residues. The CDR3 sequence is CASSHAPLNYGYTF. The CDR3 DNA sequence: TGTGCCAGCAGCCACGCCCCTCTAAACTATGGCTACACCTTC.

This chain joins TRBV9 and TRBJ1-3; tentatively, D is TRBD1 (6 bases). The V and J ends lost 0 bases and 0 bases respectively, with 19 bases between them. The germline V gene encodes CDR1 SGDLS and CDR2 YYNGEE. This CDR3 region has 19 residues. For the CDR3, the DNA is TGTGCCAGCAGCGTAGAAGCAGGGGCCTCACTTCTCTCTGGAAACACCATATATTTT. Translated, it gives CASSVEAGASLLSGNTIYF.

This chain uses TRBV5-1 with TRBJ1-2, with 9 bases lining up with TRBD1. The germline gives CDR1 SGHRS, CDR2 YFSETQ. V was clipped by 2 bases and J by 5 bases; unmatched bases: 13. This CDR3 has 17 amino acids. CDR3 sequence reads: CASSFEITGGAPYGYTF. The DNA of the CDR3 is TGCGCCAGCAGCTTTGAGATCACAGGGGGCGCCCCATATGGCTACACCTTC.

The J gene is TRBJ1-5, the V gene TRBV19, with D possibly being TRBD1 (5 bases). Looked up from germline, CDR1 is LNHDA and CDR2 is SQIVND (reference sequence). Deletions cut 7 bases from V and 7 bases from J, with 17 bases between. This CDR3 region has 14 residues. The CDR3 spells CASTPRAGGQPQHF. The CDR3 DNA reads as TGTGCCAGTACCCCGCGGGCGGGGGGACAGCCCCAGCATTTT.

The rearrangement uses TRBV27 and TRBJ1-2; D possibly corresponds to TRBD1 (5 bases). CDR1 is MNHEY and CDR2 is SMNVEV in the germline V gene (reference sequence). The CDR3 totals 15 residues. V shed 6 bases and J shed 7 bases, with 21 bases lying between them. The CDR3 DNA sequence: TGTGCCAGCAGATGGGCAGGACATGACGGTTTTGGCTACACCTTC. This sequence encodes CASRWAGHDGFGYTF.

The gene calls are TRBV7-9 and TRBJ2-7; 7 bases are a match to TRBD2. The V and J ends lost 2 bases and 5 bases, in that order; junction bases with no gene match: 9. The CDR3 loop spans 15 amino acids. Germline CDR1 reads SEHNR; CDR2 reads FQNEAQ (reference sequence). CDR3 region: CASSLSGNPLDEQYF. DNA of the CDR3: TGTGCCAGCAGCTTAAGCGGGAACCCTTTGGACGAGCAGTACTTC.

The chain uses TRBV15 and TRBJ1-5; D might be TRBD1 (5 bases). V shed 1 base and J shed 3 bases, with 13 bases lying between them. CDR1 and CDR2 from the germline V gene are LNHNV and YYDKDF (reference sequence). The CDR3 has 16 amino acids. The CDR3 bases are TGTGCCACCAGCAGAGGGTACGGGGGGATCAATCAGCCCCAGCATTTT. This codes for CATSRGYGGINQPQHF.

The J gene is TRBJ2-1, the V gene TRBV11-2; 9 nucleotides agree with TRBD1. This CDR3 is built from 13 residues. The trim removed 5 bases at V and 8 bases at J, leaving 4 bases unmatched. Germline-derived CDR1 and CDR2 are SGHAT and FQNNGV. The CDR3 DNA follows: TGTGCCAGCAGCAGAGACAGGGGGTATGAGCAGTTCTTC. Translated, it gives CASSRDRGYEQFF.

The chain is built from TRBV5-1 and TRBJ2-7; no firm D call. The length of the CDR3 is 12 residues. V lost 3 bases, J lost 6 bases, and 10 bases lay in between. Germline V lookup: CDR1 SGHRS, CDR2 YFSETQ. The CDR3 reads CASSSRGFEQYF. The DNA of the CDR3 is TGCGCCAGCAGCTCCCGTGGCTTCGAGCAGTACTTC.

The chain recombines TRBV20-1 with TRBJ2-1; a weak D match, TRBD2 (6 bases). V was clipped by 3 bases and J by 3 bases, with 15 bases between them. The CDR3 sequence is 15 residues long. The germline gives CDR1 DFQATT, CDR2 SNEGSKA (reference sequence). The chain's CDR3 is CSASGPGLYYNEQFF. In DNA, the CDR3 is TGCAGTGCTAGTGGTCCGGGACTCTACTACAATGAGCAGTTCTTC.

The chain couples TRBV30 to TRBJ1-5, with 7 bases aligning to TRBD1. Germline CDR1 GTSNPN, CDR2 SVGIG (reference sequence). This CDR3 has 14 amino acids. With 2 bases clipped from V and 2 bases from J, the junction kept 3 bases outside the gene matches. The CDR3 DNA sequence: TGTGCCTGGAGTTATGGGACAGGCAATCAGCCCCAGCATTTT. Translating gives CAWSYGTGNQPQHF.

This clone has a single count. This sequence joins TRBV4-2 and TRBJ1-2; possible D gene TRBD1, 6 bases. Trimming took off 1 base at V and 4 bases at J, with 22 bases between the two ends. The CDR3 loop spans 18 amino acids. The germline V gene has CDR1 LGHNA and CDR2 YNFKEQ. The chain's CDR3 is CASSQVVASDRAAYGYTF. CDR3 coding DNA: TGTGCCAGCAGCCAAGTGGTGGCCTCGGACAGAGCTGCCTATGGCTACACCTTC.